This T cell receptor (beta chain) originates from a study of graft-versus-host responses after intestinal transplantation. Study-level findings and limits: Elevated graft-versus-host to host-versus-graft clonal ratios in allografts were recorded for patients with graft-donor T cell macrochimerism.

Looked up from germline, CDR1 is SQVTM and CDR2 is ANQGSEA. This CDR3 is 16 amino acids long. The V gene lost 3 bases and the J gene lost 4 bases, with 19 bases spanning the gap. Assay: immunoSEQ multiplex PCR; the TCRdb copy retains only in-frame clones and omits some. This sample has tens of thousands of clones; just under 95% occur once, and the top ten carry about 5.9%. A remark on this clone: Its antigen is currently unknown.

Here the sequenced sample was PBMCs, taken more than 750 days after a first intestinal transplant, on the day of a second. The TCR sequence derives from a human patient who received an intestinal transplant, so some T cells may come from the graft donor. The rearrangement links TRBV29-1 to TRBJ2-1, with D tentatively TRBD1 or TRBD2 (6 bases each). CDR3 in DNA: TGCAGCGTTGATGGGCTAGCCGGAGGGGGGTACAATGAGCAGTTCTTC. It translates to CSVDGLAGGGYNEQFF.